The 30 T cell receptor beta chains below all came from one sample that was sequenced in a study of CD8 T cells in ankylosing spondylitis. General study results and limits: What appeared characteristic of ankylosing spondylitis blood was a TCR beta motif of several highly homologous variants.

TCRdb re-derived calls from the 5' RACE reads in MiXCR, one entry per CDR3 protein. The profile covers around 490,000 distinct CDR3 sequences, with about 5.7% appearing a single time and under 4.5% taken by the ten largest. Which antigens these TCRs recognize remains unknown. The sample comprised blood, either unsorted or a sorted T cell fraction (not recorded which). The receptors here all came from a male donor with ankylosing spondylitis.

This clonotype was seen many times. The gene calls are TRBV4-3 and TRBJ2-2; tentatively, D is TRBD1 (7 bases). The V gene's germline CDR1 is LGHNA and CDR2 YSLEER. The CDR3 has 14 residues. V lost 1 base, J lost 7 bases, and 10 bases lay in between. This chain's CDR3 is CASSQVQGGGELFF. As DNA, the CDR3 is TGCGCCAGCAGCCAAGTTCAGGGGGGCGGGGAGCTGTTTTTT.

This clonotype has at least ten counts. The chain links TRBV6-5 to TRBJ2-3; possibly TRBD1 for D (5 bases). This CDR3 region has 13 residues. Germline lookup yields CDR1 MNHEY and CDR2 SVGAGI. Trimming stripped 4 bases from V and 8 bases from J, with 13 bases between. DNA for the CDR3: TGTGCCAGCAGTTGGGGCCCCAAAGCTACGCAGTATTTT. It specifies CASSWGPKATQYF.

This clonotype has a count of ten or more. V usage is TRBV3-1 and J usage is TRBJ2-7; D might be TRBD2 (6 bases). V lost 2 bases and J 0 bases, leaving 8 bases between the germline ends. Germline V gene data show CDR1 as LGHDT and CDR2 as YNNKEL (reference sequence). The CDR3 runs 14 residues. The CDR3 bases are TGTGCCAGCAGCCAATGGGACTTCTCCTACGAGCAGTACTTC. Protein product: CASSQWDFSYEQYF.

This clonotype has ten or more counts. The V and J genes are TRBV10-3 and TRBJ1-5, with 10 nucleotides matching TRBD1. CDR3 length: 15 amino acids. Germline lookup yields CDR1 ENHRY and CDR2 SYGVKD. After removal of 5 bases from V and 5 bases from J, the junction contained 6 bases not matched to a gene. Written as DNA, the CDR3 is TGTGCCATCAGTCCGGGACAGGGGATGTATCAGCCCCAGCATTTT. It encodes CAISPGQGMYQPQHF.

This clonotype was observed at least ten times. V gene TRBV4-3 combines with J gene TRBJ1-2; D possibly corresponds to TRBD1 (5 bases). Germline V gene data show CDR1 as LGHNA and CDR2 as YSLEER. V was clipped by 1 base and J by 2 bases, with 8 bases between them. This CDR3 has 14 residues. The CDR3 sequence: CASSQGGDNYGYTF. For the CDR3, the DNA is TGCGCCAGCAGCCAAGGAGGGGACAACTATGGCTACACCTTC.

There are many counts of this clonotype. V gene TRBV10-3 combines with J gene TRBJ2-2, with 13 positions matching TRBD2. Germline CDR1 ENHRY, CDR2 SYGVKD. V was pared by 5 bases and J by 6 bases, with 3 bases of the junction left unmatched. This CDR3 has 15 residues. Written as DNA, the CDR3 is TGTGCCATCAGTCCACTAGCGGGAGGGGCCGGGGAGCTGTTTTTT. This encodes CAISPLAGGAGELFF.

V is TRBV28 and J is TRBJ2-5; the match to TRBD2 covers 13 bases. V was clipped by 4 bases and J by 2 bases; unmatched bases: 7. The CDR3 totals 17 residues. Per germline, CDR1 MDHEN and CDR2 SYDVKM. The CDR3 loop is CASSSTGLAGFQETQYF. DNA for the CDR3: TGTGCCAGCAGTTCAACGGGACTAGCGGGGTTTCAAGAGACCCAGTACTTC.

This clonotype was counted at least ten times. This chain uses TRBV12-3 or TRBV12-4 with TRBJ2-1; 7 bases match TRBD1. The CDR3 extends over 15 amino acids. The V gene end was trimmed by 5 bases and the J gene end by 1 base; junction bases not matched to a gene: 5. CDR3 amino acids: CASSQTGISYNEQFF. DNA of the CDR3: TGTGCCAGCAGTCAGACAGGGATTTCCTACAATGAGCAGTTCTTC.

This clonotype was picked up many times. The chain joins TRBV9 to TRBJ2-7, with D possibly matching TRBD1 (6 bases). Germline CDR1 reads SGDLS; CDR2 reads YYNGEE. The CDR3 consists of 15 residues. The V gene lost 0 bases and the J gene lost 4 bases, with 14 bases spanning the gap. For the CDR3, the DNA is TGTGCCAGCAGCGTAGGCGTACAGGGTGGTTACGAGCAGTACTTC. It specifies CASSVGVQGGYEQYF.

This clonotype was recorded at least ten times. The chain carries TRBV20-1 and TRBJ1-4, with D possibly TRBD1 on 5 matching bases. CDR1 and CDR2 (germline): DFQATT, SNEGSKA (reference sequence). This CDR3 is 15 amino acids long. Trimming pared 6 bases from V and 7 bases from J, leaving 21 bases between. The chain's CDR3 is CSAKPGGRQREKLFF. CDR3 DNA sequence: TGCAGTGCCAAACCCGGGGGGAGGCAACGTGAAAAACTGTTTTTT.

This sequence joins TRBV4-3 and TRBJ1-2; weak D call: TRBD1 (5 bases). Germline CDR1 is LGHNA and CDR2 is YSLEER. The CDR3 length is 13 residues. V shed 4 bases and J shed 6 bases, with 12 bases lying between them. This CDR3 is CASSLAQGDGYTF. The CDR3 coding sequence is TGCGCCAGCAGCCTAGCCCAAGGGGATGGCTACACCTTC.

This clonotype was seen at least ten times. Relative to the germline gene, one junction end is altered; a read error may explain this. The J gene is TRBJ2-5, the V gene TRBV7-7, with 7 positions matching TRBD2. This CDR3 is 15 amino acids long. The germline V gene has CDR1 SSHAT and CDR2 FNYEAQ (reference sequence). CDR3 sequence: CASSTRLAEQETQYF. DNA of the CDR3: TGTGCTAGCAGCACCCGACTAGCTGAACAAGAGACCCAGTACTTC.

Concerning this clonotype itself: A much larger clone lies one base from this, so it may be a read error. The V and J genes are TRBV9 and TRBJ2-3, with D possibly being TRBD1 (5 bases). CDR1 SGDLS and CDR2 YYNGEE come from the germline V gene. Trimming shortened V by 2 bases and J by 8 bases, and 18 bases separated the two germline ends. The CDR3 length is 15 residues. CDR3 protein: CASSVLELGRGTQYF. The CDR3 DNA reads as TGTGCCAGCAGCGTTCTCGAACTCGGTAGGGGTACGCAGTATTTT.

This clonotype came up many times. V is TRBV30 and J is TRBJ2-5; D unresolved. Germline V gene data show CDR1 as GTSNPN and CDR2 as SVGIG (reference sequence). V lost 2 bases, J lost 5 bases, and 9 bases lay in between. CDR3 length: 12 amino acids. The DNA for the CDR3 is TGTGCCTGGAGTCTCCTCCGGGAGACCCAGTACTTC. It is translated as CAWSLLRETQYF. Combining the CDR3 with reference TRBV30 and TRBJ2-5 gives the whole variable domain SQTIHQWPATLVQPVGSPLSLECTVEGTSNPNLYWYRQAAGRGLQLLFYSVGIGQISSEVPQNLSASRPQDRQFILSSKKLLLSDSGFYLCAWSLLRETQYFGPGTRLLVL.

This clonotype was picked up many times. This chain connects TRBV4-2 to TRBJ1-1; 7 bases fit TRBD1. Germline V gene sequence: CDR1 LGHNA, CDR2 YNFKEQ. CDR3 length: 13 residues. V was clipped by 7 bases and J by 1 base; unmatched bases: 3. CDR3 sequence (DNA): TGTGCCAGCAACAGGGGCCAGAACACTGAAGCTTTCTTT. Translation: CASNRGQNTEAFF.

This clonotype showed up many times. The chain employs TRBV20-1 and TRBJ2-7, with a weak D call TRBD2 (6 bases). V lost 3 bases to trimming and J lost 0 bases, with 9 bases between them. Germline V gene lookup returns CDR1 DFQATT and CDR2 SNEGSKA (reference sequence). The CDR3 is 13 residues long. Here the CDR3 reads CSASGSVSYEQYF. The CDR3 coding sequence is TGCAGTGCTAGCGGGAGTGTCTCCTACGAGCAGTACTTC.

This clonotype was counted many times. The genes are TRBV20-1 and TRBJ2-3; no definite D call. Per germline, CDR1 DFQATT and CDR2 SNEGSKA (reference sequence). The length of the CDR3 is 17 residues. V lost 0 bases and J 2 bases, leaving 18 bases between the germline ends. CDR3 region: CSARDQGIVWATDTQYF. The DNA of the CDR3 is TGCAGTGCTAGAGATCAAGGGATCGTCTGGGCCACAGATACGCAGTATTTT.

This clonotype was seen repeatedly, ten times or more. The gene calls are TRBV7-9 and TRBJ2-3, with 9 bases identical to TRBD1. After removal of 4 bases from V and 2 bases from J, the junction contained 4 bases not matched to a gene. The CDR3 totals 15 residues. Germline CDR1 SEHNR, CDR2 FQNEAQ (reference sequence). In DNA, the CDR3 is TGTGCCAGCAGCTACCGGGACAGGGACACAGATACGCAGTATTTT. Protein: CASSYRDRDTDTQYF.

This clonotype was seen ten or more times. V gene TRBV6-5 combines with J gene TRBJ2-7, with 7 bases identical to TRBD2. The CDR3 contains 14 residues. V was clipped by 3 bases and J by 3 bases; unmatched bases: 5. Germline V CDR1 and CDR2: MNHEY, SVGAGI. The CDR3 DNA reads TGTGCCAGCAGTTATGGGGGAGGGTACTACGAGCAGTACTTC. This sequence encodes CASSYGGGYYEQYF.

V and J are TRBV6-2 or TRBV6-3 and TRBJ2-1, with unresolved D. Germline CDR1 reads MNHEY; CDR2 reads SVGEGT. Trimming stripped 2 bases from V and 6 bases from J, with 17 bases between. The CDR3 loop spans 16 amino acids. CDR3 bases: TGTGCCAGCAGTTACGGATCATTTCCCGAATTCAATGAGCAGTTCTTC. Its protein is CASSYGSFPEFNEQFF.

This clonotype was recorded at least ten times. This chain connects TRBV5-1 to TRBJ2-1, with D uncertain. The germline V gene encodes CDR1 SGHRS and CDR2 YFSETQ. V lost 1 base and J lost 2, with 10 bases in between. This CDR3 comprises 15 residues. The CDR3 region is CASSLRTAAYNEQFF. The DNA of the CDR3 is TGCGCCAGCAGCTTGAGGACGGCCGCCTACAATGAGCAGTTCTTC.

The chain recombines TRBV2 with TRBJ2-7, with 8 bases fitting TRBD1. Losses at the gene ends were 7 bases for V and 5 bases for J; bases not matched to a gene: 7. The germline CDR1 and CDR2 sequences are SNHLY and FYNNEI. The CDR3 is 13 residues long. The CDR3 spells CASTSGGLDEQYF. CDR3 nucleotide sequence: TGTGCCAGCACGTCAGGGGGCCTGGACGAGCAGTACTTC.

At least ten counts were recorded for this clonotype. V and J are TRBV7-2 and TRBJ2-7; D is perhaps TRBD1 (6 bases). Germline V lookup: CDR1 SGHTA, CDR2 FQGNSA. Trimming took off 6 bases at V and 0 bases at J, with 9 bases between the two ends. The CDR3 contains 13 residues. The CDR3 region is CASRGQSSYEQYF. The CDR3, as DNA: TGTGCCAGCAGAGGACAGAGCTCCTACGAGCAGTACTTC.

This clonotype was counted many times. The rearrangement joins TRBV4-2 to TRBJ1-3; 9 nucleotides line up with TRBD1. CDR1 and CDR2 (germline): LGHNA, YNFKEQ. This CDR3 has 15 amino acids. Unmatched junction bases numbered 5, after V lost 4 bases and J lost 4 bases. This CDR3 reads CASSLGQGMGNTIYF. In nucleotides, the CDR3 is TGTGCCAGCAGCCTGGGACAGGGAATGGGAAACACCATATATTTT.

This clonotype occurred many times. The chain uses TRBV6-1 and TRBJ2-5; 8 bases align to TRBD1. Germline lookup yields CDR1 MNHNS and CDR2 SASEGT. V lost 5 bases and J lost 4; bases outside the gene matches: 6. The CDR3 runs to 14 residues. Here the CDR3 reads CASSRQGRVETQYF. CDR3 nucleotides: TGTGCCAGCAGTCGACAGGGGCGCGTAGAGACCCAGTACTTC.

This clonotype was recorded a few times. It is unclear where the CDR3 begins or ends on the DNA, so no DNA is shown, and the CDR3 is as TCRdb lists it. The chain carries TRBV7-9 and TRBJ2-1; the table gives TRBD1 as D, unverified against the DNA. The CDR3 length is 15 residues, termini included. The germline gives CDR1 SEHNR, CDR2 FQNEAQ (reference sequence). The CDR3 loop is CASILAPDRSNEQFF.

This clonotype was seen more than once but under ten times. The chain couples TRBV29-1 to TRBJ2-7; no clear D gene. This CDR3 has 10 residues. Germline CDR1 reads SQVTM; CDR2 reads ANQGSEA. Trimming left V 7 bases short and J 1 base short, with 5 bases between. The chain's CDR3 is CSALSYEQYF. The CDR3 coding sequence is TGCAGCGCCCTATCCTACGAGCAGTACTTC.

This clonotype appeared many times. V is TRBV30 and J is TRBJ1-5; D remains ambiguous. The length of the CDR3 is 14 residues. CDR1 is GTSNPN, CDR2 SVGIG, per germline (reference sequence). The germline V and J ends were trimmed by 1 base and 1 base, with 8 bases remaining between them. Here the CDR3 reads CAWSELDSNQPQHF. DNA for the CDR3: TGTGCCTGGAGTGAACTTGACAGCAATCAGCCCCAGCATTTT.

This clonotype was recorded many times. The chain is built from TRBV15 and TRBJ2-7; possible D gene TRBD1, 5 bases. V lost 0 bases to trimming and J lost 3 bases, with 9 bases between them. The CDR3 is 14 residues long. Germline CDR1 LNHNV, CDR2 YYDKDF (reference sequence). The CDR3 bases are TGTGCCACCAGCAGAGACAGGGAAGTCTACGAGCAGTACTTC. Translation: CATSRDREVYEQYF. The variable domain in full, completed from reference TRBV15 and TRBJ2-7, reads DAMVIQNPRYQVTQFGKPVTLSCSQTLNHNVMYWYQQKSSQAPKLLFHYYDKDFNNEADTPDNFQSRRPNTSFCFLDIRSPGLGDTAMYLCATSRDREVYEQYFGPGTRLTVT.

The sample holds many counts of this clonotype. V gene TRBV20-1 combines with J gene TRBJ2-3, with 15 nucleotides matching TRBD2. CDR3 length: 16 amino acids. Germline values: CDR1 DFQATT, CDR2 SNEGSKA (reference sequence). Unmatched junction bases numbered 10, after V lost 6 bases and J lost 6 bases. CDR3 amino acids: CSARTSGRALSDTQYF. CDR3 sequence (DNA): TGCAGTGCAAGGACTAGCGGGAGGGCCCTGTCTGATACGCAGTATTTT.